Following are 14 T cell receptor beta chains from one sample sequenced in a study of blood T cell repertoires in COVID-19. Assay used: immunoSEQ multiplex PCR; TCRdb lists only in-frame clones, some missing. The sample has 130,000 or so clones, around 80% seen once. Sequencing input: peripheral blood. The source is a man aged 50 to 59 with acute or convalescent COVID-19.

This rearrangement joins TRBV15 to TRBJ1-5; 8 nucleotides line up with TRBD1. V gave up 1 base and J gave up 6 bases; unmatched junction bases: 5. The length of the CDR3 is 15 residues. CDR1 is LNHNV, CDR2 YYDKDF, per germline (reference sequence). The CDR3 DNA reads as TGTGCCACCAGCAGAGGGACAGGGTCATTTCAGCCCCAGCATTTT. This translates into CATSRGTGSFQPQHF.

This chain joins TRBV23-1 and TRBJ2-7; D remains unclear. TRBV23-1 is an ORF, and what it does is uncertain. Trimming took off 0 bases at V and 1 base at J, with 10 bases between the two ends. CDR3 length equals 15 residues. The chain's CDR3 is CASSQSWQDSYEQYV. Written as DNA, the CDR3 is TGCGCCAGCAGTCAATCTTGGCAGGATTCCTACGAGCAGTACGTC.

This clone was observed a single time. The rearrangement links TRBV11-2 to TRBJ1-2, with D possibly TRBD1 on 6 matching bases. The CDR3 extends over 17 amino acids. Germline lookup yields CDR1 SGHAT and CDR2 FQNNGV. Trimming took off 5 bases at V and 2 bases at J, with 21 bases between the two ends. The chain's CDR3 is CASSPLTGNLMNYGYTF. Here the CDR3 DNA reads TGTGCCAGCAGCCCTTTGACAGGAAACTTAATGAACTATGGCTACACCTTC.

The chain uses TRBV7-2 and TRBJ2-5; unclear D gene. Germline CDR1 SGHTA, CDR2 FQGNSA. Trimming took 1 base from V and 5 from J, leaving 17 bases between them. The CDR3 totals 16 residues. CDR3 DNA: TGTGCCAGCAGCTTAGGCACAGTTAACGGTGGGGAGACCCAGTACTTC. This sequence encodes CASSLGTVNGGETQYF.

The chain has TRBV23-1 and TRBJ1-5; D is possibly TRBD1 (5 bases). TRBV23-1 is classed as an ORF, of uncertain function. This CDR3 contains 16 residues. V gave up 3 bases and J gave up 2 bases, with 14 bases separating them. The CDR3 here is CASSQPPGLGNQPQHF. As DNA, the CDR3 is TGCGCCAGCAGTCAGCCCCCGGGACTGGGCAATCAGCCCCAGCATTTT.

The genes are TRBV6-4 and TRBJ1-1; TRBD1 is a possible D gene (6 bases). Germline loops: CDR1 MRHNA, CDR2 SNTAGT. V was trimmed by 0 bases and J by 11 bases, leaving 19 bases between them. The CDR3 spans 15 residues. The CDR3 sequence is CASSDSTGCLIRAFF. The CDR3 DNA follows: TGTGCCAGCAGTGACTCCACAGGGTGCCTTATAAGGGCTTTCTTT.

V and J are TRBV18 and TRBJ1-1; D remains unclear. The germline CDR1 and CDR2 sequences are KGHSH and LQKENI. The V and J ends lost 3 bases and 6 bases respectively, with 11 bases between them. The CDR3 runs to 13 residues. As DNA, the CDR3 is TGTGCCAGCTCACCTTCCCTGACTTCTGAAGCTTTCTTT. Residues: CASSPSLTSEAFF. Drawing the rest from reference TRBV18 and TRBJ1-1, the complete variable domain is NAGVMQNPRHLVRRRGQEARLRCSPMKGHSHVYWYRQLPEEGLKFMVYLQKENIIDESGMPKERFSAEFPKEGPSILRIQQVVRGDSAAYFCASSPSLTSEAFFGQGTRLTVV.

The V call is TRBV30, the J call TRBJ1-2; 8 bases agree with TRBD1. The V gene's germline CDR1 is GTSNPN and CDR2 SVGIG (reference sequence). This CDR3 is built from 14 residues. J lost 0 bases, V lost 3 bases, and 3 bases had no gene match. CDR3 coding DNA: TGTGCCTGGAGCTCGACAGGGGCTAACTATGGCTACACCTTC. It is translated as CAWSSTGANYGYTF. Drawing the rest from reference TRBV30 and TRBJ1-2, the complete variable domain is SQTIHQWPATLVQPVGSPLSLECTVEGTSNPNLYWYRQAAGRGLQLLFYSVGIGQISSEVPQNLSASRPQDRQFILSSKKLLLSDSGFYLCAWSSTGANYGYTFGSGTRLTVV.

The chain joins TRBV30 to TRBJ1-4, with D possibly being TRBD1 (6 bases). The V end lost 2 bases, the J end lost 0 bases, and 10 bases lay between the germline ends. The CDR3 has 15 amino acids. The germline V gene encodes CDR1 GTSNPN and CDR2 SVGIG (reference sequence). CDR3 residues: CAWSREGATNEKLFF. The CDR3 DNA is TGTGCCTGGAGTCGGGAGGGGGCAACTAATGAAAAACTGTTTTTT. Based on the CDR3 plus reference TRBV30 and TRBJ1-4, the full variable domain is SQTIHQWPATLVQPVGSPLSLECTVEGTSNPNLYWYRQAAGRGLQLLFYSVGIGQISSEVPQNLSASRPQDRQFILSSKKLLLSDSGFYLCAWSREGATNEKLFFGSGTQLSVL.

The rearrangement joins TRBV30 to TRBJ2-5; D uncertain. CDR1 is GTSNPN and CDR2 is SVGIG in the germline V gene (reference sequence). CDR3 length equals 12 residues. V shed 0 bases and J shed 4 bases, with 6 bases lying between them. The DNA of the CDR3 is TGTGCCTGGAGTGTAATCGGAGAGACCCAGTACTTC. Translating it yields CAWSVIGETQYF.

CDR3 nucleotides: TGTGCCAGCAGTTTCATTTCTAGCGGGGGGGCCCCACCTGGCAATGAGCAGTTCTTC. This gives the protein CASSFISSGGAPPGNEQFF. This chain joins TRBV6-2 or TRBV6-3 and TRBJ2-1, with 12 bases matching TRBD2. CDR1 MNHEY and CDR2 SVGEGT come from the germline V gene. The CDR3 spans 19 residues. Trimming took 4 bases from V and 6 from J; bases not matched to a gene: 16.

The chain has TRBV9 and TRBJ1-5; D is unclear. This CDR3 region has 13 residues. Trimming took 0 bases from V and 6 from J, leaving 7 bases between them. Germline-derived CDR1 and CDR2 are SGDLS and YYNGEE. The CDR3 reads CASSVDSFQPQHF. The CDR3, as DNA: TGTGCCAGCAGCGTAGACTCCTTTCAGCCCCAGCATTTT.

The V call is TRBV11-2, the J call TRBJ2-5, with TRBD1 matching 7 bases. V was clipped by 4 bases and J by 4 bases; unmatched bases: 9. From germline, CDR1 is SGHAT and CDR2 FQNNGV. This CDR3 has 15 residues. The CDR3 loop is CASSSRLGQRETQYF. The DNA for the CDR3 is TGTGCCAGCAGCTCCCGACTGGGACAGCGAGAGACCCAGTACTTC.

The chain employs TRBV3-1 (or the pseudogene TRBV3-2) and TRBJ1-5; possible D gene TRBD1, 5 bases. The CDR3 sequence is 12 residues long. The V end lost 3 bases, the J end lost 5 bases, and 5 bases lay between the germline ends. Looked up from germline, CDR1 is LGHDT and CDR2 is YNNKEL (reference sequence). The CDR3 spells CASSHRDQPQHF. In DNA, the CDR3 is TGTGCCAGCAGCCACAGGGATCAGCCCCAGCATTTT.